This T cell receptor (beta chain) comes out of a study of CXCR3-negative and CXCR3-positive naive CD8 T cells. The length of the CDR3 is 13 residues. Germline-derived CDR1 and CDR2 are MDHEN and SYDVKM. A word on this clonotype: Antigen unknown.

Naive CD8+ T cells showed a CD45RO-CCR7+CD27+CD95- phenotype. Overall study findings and caveats: Similar TRBV-TRBJ gene usage was seen in naive CXCR3-negative and CXCR3-positive cells, but not in memory cells. Naive subsets expressed similar surface CD5; TRB CDR3 features served to infer TCR strength. Both naive subsets had comparably high diversity; memory CD8+ cells much lower.

The libraries of TRB cDNA were constructed through 5' RACE using UMI labels. TCRdb reprocessed the 5' RACE reads and keeps a single row for each CDR3 protein, giving no DNA. This sample's table has fewer than 90,000 distinct CDR3 sequences. The TCR comes from a human donor in good health. Some clones in this sample may be carry-over from other donors' samples. The chain recombines TRBV28 with TRBJ2-1; the D call from TCRdb, TRBD1, cannot be confirmed without DNA. The sequenced sample consisted of naive CXCR3- CD8+ T cells from blood. Stated subset: CD45RO-CCR7+CD27+CD95- naive CD8+ T cells lacking CXCR3 (TNR3-). CDR3 protein: CATGTGPYNEQFF.